This T cell receptor (beta chain) is from a study of immune evolution from preneoplasia to lung adenocarcinoma. Overall study findings and caveats: From normal lung to invasive adenocarcinoma, top clone frequencies appeared to decrease.

For this clone: What it binds is not known.

Produced via immunoSEQ multiplex PCR; TCRdb's table is partial and in-frame only. This table holds some 5,400 clones, around 78% found once. The clonotype was recovered from a person aged 60-79 years with lung adenocarcinoma. What was sequenced was FFPE minimally invasive lung adenocarcinoma tissue.

The CDR3: CASSYGQGNNSPLHF. The CDR3, as DNA: TGTGCCAGCTCATATGGACAGGGAAACAATTCACCCCTCCACTTT. This chain joins TRBV18 and TRBJ1-6; 8 nucleotides match TRBD1. The V segment lost 5 bases and the J segment 7 bases; nucleotides outside the gene matches: 7. The CDR3 covers 15 residues. Germline V CDR1 and CDR2: KGHSH, LQKENI.